This TCR beta chain was observed in a study of persistence of HIV-infected CD4 T cells. This was the immunoSEQ version 4 assay in survey mode. Genomic DNA was diluted to 10 ng/uL, up to roughly 1 ug per sample. TCRdb's table, derived via immunoSEQ multiplex PCR, lists solely in-frame clones and lacks some. The sample has about 46,000 clones, 75% to 90% seen once. Study-wide points: CMV- and Gag-responding cells had lower TCRbeta richness than CD3/CD28-responding cells.

Cells were stimulated nonspecifically with anti-CD3/anti-CD28 magnetic beads. CD4+ T cells upregulating both CD40 ligand and CD69 were sorted as responding cells. For at least 4 years, plasma HIV-1 RNA was undetectable (<50 copies/mL). V lost 11 bases, J lost 1 base, and 11 bases lay in between. Germline lookup yields CDR1 SNHLY and CDR2 FYNNEI. CDR3 length: 12 amino acids. Remarks on this clone: What it binds is not known.

The sequence was obtained from an adult woman with HIV who was CMV-seropositive. This chain joins TRBV2 and TRBJ2-5; maybe TRBD2 (6 bases). The sequences come from CD4+ T cells sorted from PBMCs after roughly 18-hour stimulation, collected from a patient who received antiretroviral therapy. CDR3 amino acids: CALGGIQETQYF. CDR3 sequence (DNA): TGTGCCCTCGGCGGGATCCAAGAGACCCAGTACTTC.